The clone carrying this T cell receptor (beta chain) has a single count. The data were obtained in a study of OX40 agonist ivuxolimab in advanced cancers. Study details: The patients received ivuxolimab by intravenous route every 2 weeks at 0.01 to 10 mg/kg.

Profiled with immunoSEQ multiplex PCR; TCRdb holds only in-frame clones, not every one. The sample gives around 48,000 clones, roughly 80% of which show up once; 1.1% is in the top ten. The germline V gene encodes CDR1 MNHNY and CDR2 SVGAGI (reference sequence). Trimming at V came to 0 bases and at J to 6 bases, leaving 5 bases not matched to a gene. The CDR3 covers 16 residues. This clonotype was sampled from an adult with an advanced solid tumor such as melanoma, head and neck, liver or kidney cancer. The chain links TRBV6-6 to TRBJ2-2, with TRBD2 matching over 9 bases. The source was CD4+ or CD8+ T cells sorted from blood, collected in a trial of the OX40 agonist ivuxolimab. CDR3 in amino acids: CASSYSRGGVPGELFF. In DNA form, the CDR3 reads TGTGCCAGCAGTTACTCGCGGGGGGGCGTCCCCGGGGAGCTGTTTTTT.